One and the same sample provided the 8 T cell receptor beta chains below, sequenced in a study of identical twins. MiXCR was run by TCRdb on the 5' RACE reads, yielding one entry per CDR3 protein. The sample carries 350,000 to 400,000 distinct CDR3 sequences, roughly 9% recorded once. The specimen sequenced was naive T cells sorted from blood. These receptor sequences come from a woman between 45 and 65 years old in good health.

This clonotype was counted a few times. The chain uses TRBV24-1 and TRBJ1-2; D not certain. The germline V and J ends were trimmed by 0 bases and 6 bases, with 4 bases remaining between them. Per germline, CDR1 KGHDR and CDR2 SFDVKD. The CDR3 has 12 amino acids. The CDR3 reads CATSDLIDGYTF. The CDR3 DNA reads TGTGCCACCAGTGATTTGATAGATGGCTACACCTTC.

This clonotype turned up a few times. V usage is TRBV25-1 and J usage is TRBJ2-7; D perhaps matches TRBD2 (7 bases). Trimming removed 8 bases at V and 5 bases at J, with 28 bases between. This CDR3 region has 17 residues. Germline-derived CDR1 and CDR2 are MGHDK and SYGVNS. CDR3 bases: TGTGCCAGCCGAAACCTCCGGGACACGAAGCGGGAAAACGAGCAGTACGTC. Protein: CASRNLRDTKRENEQYV.

This clonotype was observed at least ten times. The CDR3 region is CSARGEMTGNYGYTF. In DNA form, the CDR3 reads TGCAGTGCTAGAGGCGAAATGACAGGGAATTATGGCTACACCTTC. The chain links TRBV20-1 to TRBJ1-2, with 7 bases fitting TRBD1. Germline CDR1 reads DFQATT; CDR2 reads SNEGSKA (reference sequence). V dropped 1 base and J dropped 5; count of bases not matched to a gene: 10. This CDR3 region has 15 residues.

The V gene is TRBV6-5, the J gene TRBJ2-6; perhaps TRBD1 as D (6 bases). This CDR3 spans 16 amino acids. The V and J ends lost 6 bases and 1 base respectively, with 13 bases between them. The germline gives CDR1 MNHEY, CDR2 SVGAGI. In DNA, the CDR3 is TGTGCCAGCAGCCCTCAGGGGTTTTCTGGGGCCAACGTCCTGACTTTC. This translates into CASSPQGFSGANVLTF.

As DNA, the CDR3 is TGCGCCAGCTTGGAGAGAGGGGGGGCGACCTACGAGCAGTACTTC. It translates to CASLERGGATYEQYF. The chain links TRBV10-2 to TRBJ2-7; D possibly corresponds to TRBD2 (7 bases). V lost 8 bases and J lost 2, with 19 bases in between. The CDR3 is 15 amino acids. Germline loops: CDR1 WSHSY, CDR2 SAAADI.

This clonotype has a count of ten or more. This sequence joins TRBV5-5 and TRBJ1-2; the D gene is possibly TRBD1 (6 bases). Trimming removed 0 bases at V and 6 bases at J, with 24 bases between. Germline loops: CDR1 SGHKS, CDR2 YYEKEE (reference sequence). CDR3 length: 18 residues. CDR3 protein: CASSLVGAGPDLQNGYTF. CDR3 nucleotides: TGTGCCAGCAGCTTGGTGGGGGCAGGGCCGGATCTACAAAATGGCTACACCTTC.

The table lists this clonotype with many counts. This chain joins TRBV11-2 and TRBJ2-7; D not certain. Germline values: CDR1 SGHAT, CDR2 FQNNGV. V lost 2 bases to trimming and J lost 6 bases, with 8 bases between them. This CDR3 comprises 12 residues. CDR3 DNA sequence: TGTGCCAGCAGCTTATCCGGTCTCGAGCAGTACTTC. It encodes CASSLSGLEQYF.

Ten or more counts support this clonotype. The chain joins TRBV5-1 to TRBJ2-2, with D perhaps matching TRBD2 (6 bases). The CDR3 contains 13 residues. V was pared by 3 bases and J by 5 bases, with 8 bases between. In germline, CDR1 is SGHRS, CDR2 YFSETQ. CDR3 sequence (DNA): TGCGCCAGCAGCTGGGGGGATACCGGGGAGCTGTTTTTT. Protein: CASSWGDTGELFF.